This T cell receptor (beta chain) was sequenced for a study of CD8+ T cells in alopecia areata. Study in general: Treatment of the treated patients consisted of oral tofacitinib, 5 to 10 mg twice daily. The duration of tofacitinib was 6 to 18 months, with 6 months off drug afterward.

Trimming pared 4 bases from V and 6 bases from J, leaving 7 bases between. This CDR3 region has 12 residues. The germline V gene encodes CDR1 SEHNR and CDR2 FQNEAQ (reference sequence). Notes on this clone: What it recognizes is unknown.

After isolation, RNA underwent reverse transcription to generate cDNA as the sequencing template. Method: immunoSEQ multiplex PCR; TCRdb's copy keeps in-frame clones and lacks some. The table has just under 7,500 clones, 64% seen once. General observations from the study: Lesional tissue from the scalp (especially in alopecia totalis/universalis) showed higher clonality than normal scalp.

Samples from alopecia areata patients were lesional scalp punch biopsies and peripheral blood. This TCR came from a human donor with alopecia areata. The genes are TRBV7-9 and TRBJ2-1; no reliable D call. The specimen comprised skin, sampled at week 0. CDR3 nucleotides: TGTGCCAGCAGCTCAGGTTTCAATGAGCAGTTCTTC. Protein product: CASSSGFNEQFF.